This paragraph covers one T cell receptor beta chain sequence. The CDR3 covers 16 residues. Unmatched junction bases numbered 7, after V lost 0 bases and J lost 5 bases. Per the germline V gene, CDR1 is MNHNS and CDR2 is SASEGT. This entry belongs to a study of sequential checkpoint blockade in melanoma. Study overall: First-line arms were nivolumab then ipilimumab, or the reverse, randomized 1:1.

Treatment specified: randomized to nivolumab then ipilimumab (arm A) or the reverse (arm B). Sorted cells were live CD3+CD8+, lacking CD19 and CD56, from PBMCs. Measured with immunoSEQ multiplex PCR; TCRdb has only the in-frame clones, and not every one. This repertoire shows about 20,000 clones, around 75% found once; its top ten account for roughly 22%. The sequenced sample was CD8+ T cells sorted from blood (inferred from file names), obtained from a patient given nivolumab and ipilimumab in sequence. This chain uses TRBV6-1 with TRBJ1-5, with TRBD1 matching over 7 bases. The TCR comes from a human donor with melanoma. The CDR3 region is CASSEAMPGGHQPQHF. CDR3 DNA: TGTGCCAGCAGTGAAGCCATGCCAGGGGGACATCAGCCCCAGCATTTT.